The 8 T cell receptor beta chains given below trace back to one sample, sequenced in a study of beta chain features in type 1 diabetes. Study-level results: A moderate, significant TCRB CDR3 shortening appeared in type 1 diabetes across four CD4+ subsets.

Expressed TCRB transcripts got sequenced, as all isolated RNA was reverse transcribed. Only in-frame clones appear in the TCRdb table, and some are missing; sequencing was by immunoSEQ multiplex PCR. Of 600,000 or so clones listed, roughly 13% are singletons. These receptors' targets are unknown. Material: naive CD4+ T cells from blood. These receptors all come from a man younger than 30 with type 1 diabetes.

The chain uses TRBV7-9 and TRBJ2-2; no clear D gene. Trimming left V 5 bases short and J 5 bases short, with 9 bases between. The V gene's germline CDR1 is SEHNR and CDR2 FQNEAQ (reference sequence). The CDR3 totals 13 residues. CDR3 protein: CASSRDGTGELFF. CDR3 DNA sequence: TGTGCCAGCAGCCGAGACGGGACCGGGGAGCTGTTTTTT. The variable domain in full, completed from reference TRBV7-9 and TRBJ2-2, reads DTGVSQNPRHKITKRGQNVTFRCDPISEHNRLYWYRQTLGQGPEFLTYFQNEAQLEKSRLLSDRFSAERPKGSFSTLEIQRTEQGDSAMYLCASSRDGTGELFFGEGSRLTVL.

The J gene is TRBJ1-1, the V gene TRBV7-6, with TRBD1 as a possible D gene (6 bases). V was clipped by 1 base and J by 5 bases, with 14 bases between them. This CDR3 comprises 15 residues. Looked up from germline, CDR1 is SGHVS and CDR2 is FNYEAQ. In nucleotides, the CDR3 is TGTGCCAGCAGCTTAGGGGTACAGGGTTGGACTGAAGCTTTCTTT. This gives the protein CASSLGVQGWTEAFF.

V usage is TRBV27 and J usage is TRBJ2-1; tentatively, D is TRBD1 (6 bases). Germline CDR1 MNHEY, CDR2 SMNVEV (reference sequence). The CDR3 consists of 16 residues. The germline V and J ends were trimmed by 5 bases and 6 bases, with 20 bases remaining between them. In DNA, the CDR3 is TGTGCCAGCAGTCACAAAGGGGGACCGATGGGCAATGAGCAGTTCTTC. Translating it yields CASSHKGGPMGNEQFF.

This clone was seen a handful of times. The rearrangement links TRBV30 to TRBJ2-5, with TRBD2 matching 11 bases. Germline CDR1 reads GTSNPN; CDR2 reads SVGIG (reference sequence). Trimming at V came to 0 bases and at J to 4 bases, leaving 7 bases not matched to a gene. This CDR3 spans 16 amino acids. The CDR3 nucleotides are TGTGCCTGGAGTGTTGGGGGACTAGCGGTAGGAGAGACCCAGTACTTC. Protein: CAWSVGGLAVGETQYF.

V usage is TRBV5-4 and J usage is TRBJ2-1, with D unclear. Per germline, CDR1 SGHNT and CDR2 YYREEE (reference sequence). Trimming shortened V by 0 bases and J by 4 bases, and 5 bases separated the two germline ends. The CDR3 spans 13 residues. CDR3 in amino acids: CASSLATYNEQFF. The CDR3 DNA sequence: TGTGCCAGCAGCTTGGCCACATACAATGAGCAGTTCTTC.

V gene TRBV6-5 combines with J gene TRBJ2-1, with D unclear. The CDR3 length is 14 residues. Germline V gives CDR1 MNHEY, CDR2 SVGAGI. Trimming left V 0 bases short and J 2 bases short, with 5 bases between. CDR3 in amino acids: CASSYSHAYNEQFF. Written as DNA, the CDR3 is TGTGCCAGCAGTTACTCGCACGCCTACAATGAGCAGTTCTTC.

This clone was found a few times. The chain joins TRBV15 to TRBJ2-5; tentative D call: TRBD2 (6 bases). Germline lookup yields CDR1 LNHNV and CDR2 YYDKDF (reference sequence). Trimming took 0 bases from V and 1 from J, leaving 12 bases between them. The CDR3 spans 16 residues. The CDR3 is CATSREAGPPQETQYF. The CDR3 DNA follows: TGTGCCACCAGCAGAGAGGCGGGACCTCCCCAAGAGACCCAGTACTTC.

This clone showed up just a few times. J is TRBJ1-2 and V is TRBV2, with 9 bases aligning to TRBD1. V shed 5 bases and J 7 bases; nucleotides not matched to a gene: 8. This CDR3 contains 14 residues. Germline V CDR1 and CDR2: SNHLY, FYNNEI. The CDR3 here is CASSPGTGTGGYTF. The CDR3 DNA is TGTGCCAGCAGTCCCGGGACAGGGACAGGTGGCTACACCTTC.